The clone carrying this TCR beta chain showed up just a few times. Its antigen is not known. CDR1 MDHEN and CDR2 SYDVKM come from the germline V gene. The CDR3 has 16 residues. The J segment lost 0 bases and the V segment lost 8 bases, leaving 11 bases of the junction unmatched. The data were obtained in a study of human T cells and chemical hapten exposure. Turning to the study itself: Sensitization applied 2% DPC to roughly 2 cm by roughly 2 cm of upper inner arm skin.

General observations from the study: Positive correlation was observed between PT1 expanded TCR counts and patch test score.

Specified time point: patch test 1, 2 weeks after DPC sensitization. Treatment here: therapeutic diphenylcyclopropenone sensitization with weekly scalp DPC. TCRdb redid the calling of the RACE reads with MiXCR, one entry per CDR3 protein. The data hold 90,000 to 120,000 distinct CDR3 sequences, with 11% observed a single time. The sample in question was whole blood, obtained in connection with sensitization to the hapten diphenylcyclopropenone (DPC). The chain recombines TRBV28 with TRBJ2-7, with 9 nucleotides matching TRBD1. This receptor was taken from a woman in her forties with alopecia areata. Some clones in this sample may be carry-over from other donors' samples. The CDR3 DNA sequence: TGTGCCAGCCATTCCCCGAGGGGACAGGGCTCCTACGAGCAGTACTTC. It is translated as CASHSPRGQGSYEQYF.